A selection of T cell receptor beta chains follows, all from one sample in a study of Ad26.COV2.S vaccination and SARS-CoV-2 variants. Clones were sequenced by immunoSEQ multiplex PCR, and TCRdb holds only the in-frame ones, with some missing. The table lists 300,000 to 400,000 clones, roughly 84% of them singletons, with about 3% in the top ten. The sample in question was peripheral blood, obtained in a trial of Ad26.COV2.S vaccine versus placebo. The receptors come from a person between 18 and 65 years old who received the Ad26.COV2.S COVID-19 vaccine or a placebo. Both conserved end residues are part of each CDR3. D genes are given only for firm matches. Clone size, where shown, is once, few, many, or a class for clones that have expanded.

V	D	J	size	CDR3	DNA
TRBV6-1	TRBD1	TRBJ2-3	.	CASSEESGQGLTDTQYF	TGTGCCAGCAGTGAAGAATCCGGACAGGGCCTCACAGATACGCAGTATTTT
TRBV7-9	TRBD1	TRBJ1-1	.	CASSLVGGQGRTEAFF	TGTGCCAGCAGCTTAGTAGGGGGACAGGGTAGAACTGAAGCTTTCTTT
TRBV4-1	TRBD1	TRBJ1-1	few	CASRQNTGGTEAFF	TGCGCCAGCAGACAAAATACAGGGGGCACTGAAGCTTTCTTT
TRBV19	.	TRBJ2-1	.	CASILYNEQFF	TGTGCCAGTATCTTATACAATGAGCAGTTCTTC
TRBV3-1/TRBV3-2	TRBD1	TRBJ1-4	.	CASSQVAGQGGTNEKLFF	TGTGCCAGCAGCCAAGTCGCCGGACAGGGGGGTACTAATGAAAAACTGTTTTTT
TRBV7-8	.	TRBJ2-5	.	CASSLEGGDETQYF	TGTGCCAGCAGCTTAGAGGGGGGCGATGAGACCCAGTACTTC
TRBV13	.	TRBJ1-3	.	CASKSIPENTIYF	TGTGCCAGCAAAAGCATCCCTGAAAACACCATATATTTT
TRBV6-5	.	TRBJ1-4	.	CASSYEGINEKLFF	TGTGCCAGCAGTTACGAGGGGATAAATGAAAAACTGTTTTTT
TRBV6-5	.	TRBJ1-1	.	CASSYGRMNTEAFF	TGTGCCAGCAGTTACGGCAGGATGAACACTGAAGCTTTCTTT
TRBV14	TRBD1	TRBJ2-7	.	CASSHLPRRGQGDSYEQYF	TGTGCCAGCAGCCACTTACCGCGGCGGGGACAGGGTGACTCCTACGAGCAGTACTTC
TRBV10-3	TRBD1	TRBJ2-6	.	CAIRPGQGKTQPGANVLTF	TGTGCCATCAGACCGGGACAGGGTAAGACTCAGCCTGGGGCCAACGTCCTGACTTTC
TRBV10-3	.	TRBJ1-4	few	CAISGSNEKLFF	TGTGCCATCAGTGGCAGTAATGAAAAACTGTTTTTT
TRBV6-2/TRBV6-3	.	TRBJ2-7	.	CASSYGSGVEQYF	TGTGCCAGCAGTTACGGGTCAGGGGTCGAGCAGTACTTC
TRBV12-3/TRBV12-4	.	TRBJ1-6	.	CASSLGRSPLHF	TGTGCCAGCAGTTTGGGGAGGAGCCCCCTCCACTTT
TRBV15	.	TRBJ1-2	.	CATSRGWGKVDGYTF	TGTGCCACCAGCAGAGGTTGGGGGAAGGTTGATGGCTACACCTTC
TRBV18	.	TRBJ1-1	.	CASSPRITEAFF	TGTGCCAGCTCACCACGGATCACTGAAGCTTTCTTT
TRBV19	TRBD1	TRBJ1-2	.	CASSPRGQSYGYTF	TGTGCCAGTAGCCCTAGGGGACAGTCCTATGGCTACACCTTC
TRBV28	.	TRBJ1-2	.	CASSFRQVSGYTF	TGTGCCAGCAGTTTCCGACAGGTTTCTGGCTACACCTTC
TRBV5-5	.	TRBJ2-6	.	CASSLAGANVLTF	TGTGCCAGCAGCTTGGCTGGGGCCAACGTCCTGACTTTC
TRBV24-1	TRBD1	TRBJ2-5	many	CATSDLTGDQETQYF	TGTGCCACCAGTGATCTGACAGGGGATCAAGAGACCCAGTACTTC
TRBV3-1/TRBV3-2	TRBD1	TRBJ2-1	.	CASSQIRDRVVNEQFF	TGTGCCAGCAGCCAGATCCGGGACAGGGTTGTTAATGAGCAGTTCTTC
TRBV13	.	TRBJ1-1	.	CASSLGRGVGTEAFF	TGTGCCAGCAGCTTAGGTAGGGGGGTGGGCACTGAAGCTTTCTTT
TRBV6-5	.	TRBJ1-6	.	CASSYRTGTYNSPLHF	TGTGCCAGCAGTTACCGGACTGGGACCTATAATTCACCCCTCCACTTT
TRBV9	TRBD2	TRBJ2-5	.	CASSPHGYGLAGATQYF	TGTGCCAGCAGCCCTCATGGGTATGGACTAGCGGGGGCGACCCAGTACTTC
TRBV27	TRBD1	TRBJ2-5	once	CASSLGQGGPETQYF	TGTGCCAGCAGTTTGGGACAGGGGGGCCCAGAGACCCAGTACTTC
TRBV13	.	TRBJ1-1	.	CASSFRKAMNTEAFF	TGTGCCAGCAGCTTCCGCAAAGCCATGAACACTGAAGCTTTCTTT
TRBV4-2	.	TRBJ1-2	.	CASSQDNVNTYGYTF	TGTGCCAGCAGCCAAGATAATGTGAACACCTATGGCTACACCTTC
TRBV5-6	.	TRBJ1-1	.	CASSLFLLSSTEAFF	TGTGCCAGCAGCTTGTTTCTCCTCTCGAGCACTGAAGCTTTCTTT
TRBV9	.	TRBJ1-1	.	CASSGFTGSITEAFF	TGTGCCAGCAGCGGTTTTACAGGATCGATCACTGAAGCTTTCTTT
TRBV5-6	.	TRBJ1-2	.	CASSLGTGDGYTF	TGTGCCAGCAGCTTGGGGACCGGTGATGGCTACACCTTC
TRBV5-1	.	TRBJ2-3	.	CASSLFPLEDTQYF	TGCGCCAGCAGCTTGTTTCCATTAGAAGATACGCAGTATTTT
TRBV3-1/TRBV3-2	.	TRBJ1-3	.	CASSQGRRSGNTIYF	TGTGCCAGCAGCCAAGGACGCCGCTCTGGAAACACCATATATTTT
TRBV30	.	TRBJ1-1	.	CAWTVLEDTEAFF	TGTGCCTGGACAGTACTAGAGGACACTGAAGCTTTCTTT
TRBV9	.	TRBJ2-3	.	CASSVEGSTDTQYF	TGTGCCAGCAGCGTAGAAGGCAGCACAGATACGCAGTATTTT
TRBV5-1	.	TRBJ2-2	.	CASSLRTSNTGELFF	TGCGCCAGCAGCTTGAGGACAAGCAACACCGGGGAGCTGTTTTTT
TRBV12-3/TRBV12-4	.	TRBJ1-1	.	CASSSVNTEAFF	TGTGCCAGCAGCTCAGTGAACACTGAAGCTTTCTTT
TRBV6-4	.	TRBJ1-1	once	CASSDSGRPWGDTEAFF	TGTGCCAGCAGTGACTCGGGCAGGCCCTGGGGAGACACTGAAGCTTTCTTT
TRBV2	.	TRBJ1-4	.	CASNWSANEKLFF	TGTGCCAGCAATTGGAGTGCTAATGAAAAACTGTTTTTT
TRBV4-1	.	TRBJ1-2	.	CASQARDYGYTF	TGCGCCAGCCAGGCCAGGGACTATGGCTACACCTTC
TRBV3-1/TRBV3-2	.	TRBJ1-1	.	CASSQDGHEAFF	TGTGCCAGCAGCCAAGATGGCCATGAAGCTTTCTTT
TRBV4-1	.	TRBJ2-7	.	CASSQVVGQRSYEQYF	TGCGCCAGCAGCCAAGTGGTCGGACAGAGATCCTACGAGCAGTACTTC
TRBV4-2	.	TRBJ2-1	.	CASSQDPNAGVTVNEQFF	TGTGCCAGCAGCCAAGATCCAAACGCAGGGGTGACAGTCAATGAGCAGTTCTTC
TRBV5-1	.	TRBJ2-7	.	CASSLGGSSDEQYF	TGCGCCAGCAGCTTAGGGGGCTCTAGCGACGAGCAGTACTTC
TRBV19	.	TRBJ2-5	.	CASSRVGEETQYF	TGTGCCAGTAGTCGAGTGGGAGAGGAGACCCAGTACTTC
TRBV7-9	.	TRBJ2-7	.	CASSWGRGLTYEQYF	TGTGCCAGCAGCTGGGGACGGGGCCTTACCTACGAGCAGTACTTC
TRBV9	.	TRBJ1-2	.	CASSEGNYGYTF	TGTGCCAGCAGCGAAGGTAACTATGGCTACACCTTC
TRBV7-5	.	TRBJ1-2	.	CARSNHGSYGYTF	TGTGCCAGAAGCAACCATGGGTCCTATGGCTACACCTTC
TRBV14	TRBD1	TRBJ2-1	.	CASTLLTGIRYNEQFF	TGTGCCAGCACCCTACTGACAGGGATCCGGTACAATGAGCAGTTCTTC
TRBV9	.	TRBJ2-7	.	CASSVDGASSSYEQYF	TGTGCCAGCAGCGTAGATGGGGCATCGAGCTCCTACGAGCAGTACTTC
TRBV11-2	TRBD2	TRBJ2-3	.	CASSSRLAGGQDTQYF	TGTGCCAGCAGCTCTCGACTAGCGGGGGGGCAAGATACGCAGTATTTT